This T cell receptor beta chain stems from a study of T-cell memory formation after mild COVID-19. Via MiXCR, TCRdb re-called the 5' RACE reads, giving one row per CDR3 protein. Of about 560,000 distinct CDR3 sequences listed, around 16% are singletons. Between the trimmed V and J ends, which lost 7 bases and 8 bases, there was a span of 11 bases. Germline-derived CDR1 and CDR2 are SQVTM and ANQGSEA. This CDR3 contains 10 residues. This sequence joins TRBV29-1 and TRBJ1-1, with TRBD1 as a possible D gene (6 bases). Sequencing was performed on PBMCs or a T cell subset sorted from them (not recorded which). This TCR derives from an adult woman who had mild COVID-19 (a few samples of this study predate the infection). Cell type and time point are not known. In nucleotides, the CDR3 is TGCAGCGCTGTGACAGGAGAAGCTTTCTTT. As protein: CSAVTGEAFF.